Listed below are T cell receptor beta chains from one sample, sequenced in a study of identical twins. From the 5' RACE reads, TCRdb called clonotypes with MiXCR, one entry per CDR3 protein. The sample has some 1,700,000 distinct CDR3 sequences; 32% are singletons. Sequencing input: cord blood. These receptors originate from a newborn girl in good health. Each CDR3 is given with its conserved first and last residue. The D gene is left open where the match is weak. Clone size appears in some rows only: once, few, many, or a class for an expanded clone.

TRBD1	TRBV28	TRBJ2-3	.	TGTGCCAGCAGTATGACGGGACAGGGCACACACGATACGCAGTATTTT	CASSMTGQGTHDTQYF
.	TRBV28	TRBJ2-4	.	TGTGCCAGCAGTTTCCATGGGACTGAGAAAAACATTCAGTACTTC	CASSFHGTEKNIQYF
TRBD2	TRBV20-1	TRBJ2-3	.	TGCAGTGCTCAAAGGTGGAGTAGCGGGACGCCAGATACGCAGTATTTT	CSAQRWSSGTPDTQYF
TRBD2	TRBV25-1	TRBJ2-1	few	TGTGCCAGCAGTGGCCCCTTTCTAGCGGGGAAATACAATGAGCAGTTCTTC	CASSGPFLAGKYNEQFF
TRBD2	TRBV27	TRBJ2-1	.	TGTGCCAGCGGCCCTCGACTAGCAAGTGAGCAGTTCTTC	CASGPRLASEQFF
.	TRBV11-2	TRBJ2-1	few	TGTGCCAGCACGAGCTTAGTCCATGAGCAGTTCTTC	CASTSLVHEQFF
.	TRBV12-3/TRBV12-4	TRBJ1-5	.	TGTGCCAGCAGTTTAGAAGTCGGTCAGCCCCAGCATTTT	CASSLEVGQPQHF
TRBD1	TRBV2	TRBJ1-6	.	TGTGCCAGCAGGGACAGGGTCTATAATTCACCCCTCCACTTT	CASRDRVYNSPLHF
.	TRBV5-1	TRBJ1-1	many	TGCGCCAGCAGCTTGGGAGGGGTGAACACTGAAGCTTTCTTT	CASSLGGVNTEAFF
.	TRBV18	TRBJ1-4	.	TGTGCCAGCCCACCACCGCCAGGAGAAAAACTGTTTTTT	CASPPPPGEKLFF
.	TRBV9	TRBJ2-7	many	TGTGCCAGCAGCATATCCCAGGGCTACGAGCAGTACTTC	CASSISQGYEQYF
TRBD2	TRBV2	TRBJ2-5	few	TGTGCCAGCAGTGAAGCTAGCGGGCAAGAGACCCAGTACTTC	CASSEASGQETQYF
.	TRBV6-6	TRBJ2-2	.	TGTGCCAGCAGTTACCGCGTGGGGGAGACCGGGGAGCTGTTTTTT	CASSYRVGETGELFF
TRBD2	TRBV5-1	TRBJ2-5	.	TGCGCCAGCAGCATAAAACAGCGGGAGGGCCTCTATGAGCAGTACTTC	CASSIKQREGLYEQYF
.	TRBV7-2	TRBJ2-7	few	TGTGCCAGCAGCTTAGCGGTGTACAATGAGCAGTACTTC	CASSLAVYNEQYF
TRBD2	TRBV7-9	TRBJ2-7	.	TGTGCCAGCTGCTGGACTAGTAAGAACGAGCAGTACTTC	CASCWTSKNEQYF
TRBD1	TRBV7-9	TRBJ2-3	.	TGTGCCAGCAGCTCCCAGGACAGGACCACAGATACGCAGTATTTT	CASSSQDRTTDTQYF
TRBD1	TRBV20-1	TRBJ1-6	once	TGCAGTGCTATAGAACGGACAGGGGAGAGTTCACCCCTCCACTTT	CSAIERTGESSPLHF
.	TRBV20-1	TRBJ2-3	.	TGCAGTGCTAGGGACTTCTCCAGCACAGATACGCAGTATTTT	CSARDFSSTDTQYF
.	TRBV4-2	TRBJ2-2	.	TGTGCCAGCAGCCAGCCATACACCGGGGAGCTGTTTTTT	CASSQPYTGELFF
.	TRBV15	TRBJ1-2	.	TGTGACACCAGCAGAGATGGGAAGGGTGGGAACTATGGCTACACCTTC	CDTSRDGKGGNYGYTF
TRBD1	TRBV18	TRBJ1-6	once	TGTGCCAGCTCACCACGGGACAGGGATTCACCCCTCCACTTT	CASSPRDRDSPLHF
TRBD2	TRBV20-1	TRBJ2-7	.	TGCAGTGCTAGAGATTATGGGACTAGCGGGAACTCCTACGAGCAGTACTTC	CSARDYGTSGNSYEQYF
.	TRBV27	TRBJ1-4	.	TGTGCCAGCGCTCGTTTCCCTAATGAAAAACTGTTTTTT	CASARFPNEKLFF
.	TRBV19	TRBJ1-5	many	TGTGCCAGTAGTATCGGGAATCAGCCCCAGCATTTT	CASSIGNQPQHF
TRBD1	TRBV12-3/TRBV12-4	TRBJ2-7	.	TGTGCCAGCACCCCGGGACAGGGTGACTACGAGCAGTACTTC	CASTPGQGDYEQYF
.	TRBV7-7	TRBJ2-5	.	TGTGCTAGCAGCTTAGCGCGCTTAGACCGGGAGACCCAGTACTTC	CASSLARLDRETQYF
.	TRBV12-3/TRBV12-4	TRBJ2-5	.	TGTGCCAGCAGTCACAGTAGGCGACTAGAAGGACTCCAAGGGACCCAGTACTTC	CASSHSRRLEGLQGTQYF
.	TRBV20-1	TRBJ1-1	.	TGCAGTGCTAGTCCAACGTGGACAGTTATGAACACTGAAGCTTTCTTT	CSASPTWTVMNTEAFF
TRBD1	TRBV20-1	TRBJ1-1	few	TGCAGTGCAAACCACAGGGGACAGAACACTGAAGCTTTCTTT	CSANHRGQNTEAFF
.	TRBV24-1	TRBJ1-2	many	TGTGCCACCAGTGATGGATATGGCTACACCTTC	CATSDGYGYTF
TRBD2	TRBV7-6	TRBJ2-5	few	TGTGCCAGCAGCTTATGGGTGCAGCGGGAGGTAGGCCAAGAGACCCAGTACTTC	CASSLWVQREVGQETQYF
TRBD1	TRBV4-1	TRBJ2-3	.	TGCGCCAGCAGCCAACCGGACAGGGCTAGGACAGATACGCAGTATTTT	CASSQPDRARTDTQYF
.	TRBV12-3/TRBV12-4	TRBJ2-5	few	TGTGCCAGCAGTTTATTTTGGGGGGGGCCACAAGAGACCCAGTACTTC	CASSLFWGGPQETQYF
.	TRBV4-1	TRBJ2-7	.	TGCGCCAGCAGCCAAGAGCCGAGCGTCTCCTACAATGAGCAGTACTTC	CASSQEPSVSYNEQYF
TRBD1	TRBV4-1	TRBJ2-3	many	TGCGCCAGCAGCCGGACCGGGACAGTCCGAGATACGCAGTATTTT	CASSRTGTVRDTQYF
.	TRBV29-1	TRBJ2-5	.	TGCAGCGTTGTGGCGGCTTCGGAGACCCAGTACTTC	CSVVAASETQYF
.	TRBV9	TRBJ2-5	.	TGTGCCAGCAGCGGGGGATACAAGACCTACGGGCAGTACTTC	CASSGGYKTYGQYF
.	TRBV20-1	TRBJ1-5	.	TGCAGTGCTAGAGTCGACGGGGGGCTCGGGCAGCCCCAGCATTTT	CSARVDGGLGQPQHF
.	TRBV12-3/TRBV12-4	TRBJ2-3	many	TGTGCCAGCAGTTTAGATGGAGGGGCAGATACGCAGTATTTT	CASSLDGGADTQYF
.	TRBV5-5	TRBJ2-4	few	TGTGCCAGCAGCGCTGCGACGCAGAAAAACATTCAGTACTTC	CASSAATQKNIQYF
.	TRBV27	TRBJ1-1	.	TGTGCCAGCAGTTTATCCCCCACCCCTATATTGTACACTGAAGCTTTCTTT	CASSLSPTPILYTEAFF
TRBD2	TRBV6-5	TRBJ2-1	few	TGTGCCAGCAGTTACTTCCAGCGGGGGAGATACAATGAGCAGTTCTTC	CASSYFQRGRYNEQFF
.	TRBV20-1	TRBJ1-2	few	TGCAGTGCTAGGTGGACAGCACCCTATGGCTACACCTTC	CSARWTAPYGYTF
TRBD1	TRBV14	TRBJ1-5	.	TGTGCCAGCAGCCAGAGACAGGGATGGGGCAATCAGCCCCAGCATTTT	CASSQRQGWGNQPQHF
.	TRBV28	TRBJ2-7	many	TGTGCCAGCAGTGGGGGGGCACTTCCACTCTCCTACGAGCAGTACTTC	CASSGGALPLSYEQYF
.	TRBV28	TRBJ2-4	.	TGTGCCAGCAGTTTAAATCTGGAGGGGCGGCTAGCCAAAAACATTCAGTACTTC	CASSLNLEGRLAKNIQYF
.	TRBV12-3/TRBV12-4	TRBJ1-3	.	TGTGCCAGCAGTTTAGCGCTAGGCGGGAGTTCTGGAAACACCATATATTTT	CASSLALGGSSGNTIYF